Detailed here is one TCR beta chain. It lacks a known antigen. Base qualities are not recorded, but no much larger clone differs from it by a single base. From V the trimming removes 2 bases and from J it removes 4 bases, while the gene matches leave 4 bases of the junction unaccounted for. Via the germline V gene, CDR1 is SGHTA and CDR2 FQGNSA. The CDR3 runs 14 residues from the cysteine to the phenylalanine. The DNA shown is the 42-base CDR3, in frame from base 1. The immunoSEQ Assay, a bias-controlled multiplex PCR, was used to amplify TCRbeta CDR3 regions from genomic DNA. The original pipeline was this. Nucleated cell counts per sample were estimated from amplification of reference gene primers within the assay. To quantify the absolute abundance of each unique TCRbeta CDR3 rearrangement, sequence reads were collapsed and filtered. For each sample, productive Simpson clonality was calculated by taking the square root of Simpson's diversity index across productive rearrangements. TCRdb's version of the immuneACCESS table is confined to in-frame rearrangements and falls short of the full clone set. An unresolved V gene accounts for under half of the shortfall where checked; the remainder is of unknown origin. Clone size and the V and J calls come from that table; the DNA yielded D and trimming. A total of over 300,000 clones appear in this sample, 90% of them only once. The ten biggest clones cover about 6.5% of the sample.

The sample comes from a study of blood T cell repertoires in COVID-19 (dated by TCRdb to the early 2020s). Turning to the overall study: Samples covering the acute and convalescent phases of COVID-19 were provided by collaborators in the United States, Italy and Spain. The repertoires were made available in a free public database intended to serve as a resource for research on the immune response to SARS-CoV-2. The samples were drawn from two sources: the first 160 participants of the ongoing ImmuneRACE study, and 950 to 1,500 subjects contributed by 6 global collaborators. Subjects who had been exposed to COVID-19, were actively infected with it, or had recovered from it provided the deeply sampled blood TCRbeta repertoires that made up the dataset. Where HLA class I and class II types were available, the types were taken from metadata supplied by the sample provider, not from assay-based typing. The material from the prospective study consisted of cDNA or gDNA derived from T cells, B-cell-depleted T cells, or PBMCs. The sample metadata nearly always contained a de-identified subject ID, COVID-19 status, age in years and sex. Broader findings and caveats from the paper: The quantity of clinical and demographic metadata differed by source and by participant and was supplied without curation.

Whole blood was collected in K2EDTA tubes by collaborating institutions according to the institutions' own protocols. For TCRbeta analysis, collaborator samples were shipped as frozen whole blood, as isolated PBMCs, or as DNA extracted from either sample type. Material: peripheral blood. The chain was built from TRBV7-2 and TRBJ1-2; a stretch of 7 junction bases matches TRBD1. The sequence was obtained from a man aged 18 to 29 with active or convalescent COVID-19. The CDR3 is CASSLIGTAYGYTF. The DNA is TGTGCCAGCAGCTTAATCGGGACAGCCTATGGCTACACCTTC. With the portions outside the CDR3 filled from the reference TRBV7-2 and TRBJ1-2 genes, the complete variable region becomes GAGVSQSPSNKVTEKGKDVELRCDPISGHTALYWYRQSLGQGLEFLIYFQGNSAPDKSGLPSDRFSAERTGGSVSTLTIQRTQQEDSAVYLCASSLIGTAYGYTFGSGTRLTVV.